These T cell receptor beta chains were read from a single sample in a study of T cell changes during pregnancy in multiple sclerosis. Assay used: immunoSEQ multiplex PCR; TCRdb lists only in-frame clones, some missing. This table has about 59,000 clones, approximately 94% appearing once. The specimen comprised CD8+ T cells from peripheral blood mononuclear cells, sampled after pregnancy. Receptors originate from a female donor with multiple sclerosis, enrolled in a pregnancy study. The CDR3 runs from the conserved cysteine through the conserved F or W. Clone size is given for some rows only: seen once, a few or many times, or a class if the clone is expanded.

v_call clone_size cdr3_aa
TRBV5-4 . CASSSGTSLMDTQYF
TRBV6-1 . CASIREQGSVEQYF
TRBV9 once CASSVTGTRKETQYF
TRBV27 . CANSLQGREKLFF
TRBV4-1 . CASSPKTGLNTEAFF
TRBV7-9 . CASSPGPTGETQYF
TRBV28 . CASSSGSFYEQYF
TRBV6-5 once CASRPQGSGNQPQHF
TRBV11-3 . CASSLEADYNEQFF
TRBV27 . CASSLLTLAGGNEQFF
TRBV4-3 . CASSQDKGRNEQFF
TRBV7-9 . CASSQQGVGNNEQFF